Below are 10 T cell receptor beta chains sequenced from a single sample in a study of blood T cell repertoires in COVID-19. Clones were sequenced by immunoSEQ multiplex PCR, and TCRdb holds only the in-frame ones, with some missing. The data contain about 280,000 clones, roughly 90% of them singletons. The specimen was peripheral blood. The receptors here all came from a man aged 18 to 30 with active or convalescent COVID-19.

The chain's CDR3 is CASGPRLAGYEQFF. DNA of the CDR3: TGTGCTAGTGGTCCGAGACTAGCGGGTTACGAGCAGTTCTTC. This chain uses TRBV12-5 with TRBJ2-1, with 10 bases matching TRBD2. The V gene end was trimmed by 5 bases and the J gene end by 10 bases; junction bases not matched to a gene: 8. CDR1 LGHNT and CDR2 FRNRAP come from the germline V gene. The CDR3 covers 14 residues.

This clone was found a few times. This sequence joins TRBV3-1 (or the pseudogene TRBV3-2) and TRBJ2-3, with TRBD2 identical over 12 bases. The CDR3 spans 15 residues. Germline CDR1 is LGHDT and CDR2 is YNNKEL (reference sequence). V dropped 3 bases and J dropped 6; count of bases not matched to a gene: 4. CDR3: CASSHVGLAGDTQYF. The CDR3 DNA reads TGTGCCAGCAGCCATGTTGGACTAGCGGGGGATACGCAGTATTTT.

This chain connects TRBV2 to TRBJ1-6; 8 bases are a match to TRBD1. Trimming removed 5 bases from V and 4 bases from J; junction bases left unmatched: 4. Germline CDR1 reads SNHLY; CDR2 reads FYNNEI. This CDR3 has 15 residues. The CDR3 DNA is TGTGCCAGCAGTCCACAGGGGGAGTATAATTCACCCCTCCACTTT. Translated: CASSPQGEYNSPLHF.

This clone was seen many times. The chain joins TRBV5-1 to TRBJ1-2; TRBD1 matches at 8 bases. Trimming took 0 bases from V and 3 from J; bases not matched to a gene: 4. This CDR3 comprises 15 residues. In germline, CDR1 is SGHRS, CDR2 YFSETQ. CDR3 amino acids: CASSLGQGRDYGYTF. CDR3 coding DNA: TGCGCCAGCAGCTTGGGACAGGGGCGAGACTATGGCTACACCTTC.

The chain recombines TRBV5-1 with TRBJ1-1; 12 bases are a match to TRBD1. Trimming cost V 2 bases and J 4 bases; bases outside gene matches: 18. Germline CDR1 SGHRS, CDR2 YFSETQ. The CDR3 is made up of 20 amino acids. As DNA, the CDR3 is TGCGCCAGCAGCTTTACTCCGGCCGGGGGGACAGGGGGCTGGAGCACTGAAGCTTTCTTT. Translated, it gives CASSFTPAGGTGGWSTEAFF.

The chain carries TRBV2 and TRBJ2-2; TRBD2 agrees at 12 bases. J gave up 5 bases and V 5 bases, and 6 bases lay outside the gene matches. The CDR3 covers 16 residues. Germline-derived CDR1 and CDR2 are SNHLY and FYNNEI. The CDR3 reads CASSSSGGAKTGELFF. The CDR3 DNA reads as TGTGCCAGCAGTTCTAGCGGGGGGGCAAAGACCGGGGAGCTGTTTTTT.

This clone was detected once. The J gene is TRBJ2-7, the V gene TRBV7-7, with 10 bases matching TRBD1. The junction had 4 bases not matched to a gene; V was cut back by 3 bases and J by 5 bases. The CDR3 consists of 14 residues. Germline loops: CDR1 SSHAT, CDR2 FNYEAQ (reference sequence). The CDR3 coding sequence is TGTGCCAGCAGCTTGGGACAGGGGAGCCACGAGCAGTACTTC. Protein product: CASSLGQGSHEQYF.

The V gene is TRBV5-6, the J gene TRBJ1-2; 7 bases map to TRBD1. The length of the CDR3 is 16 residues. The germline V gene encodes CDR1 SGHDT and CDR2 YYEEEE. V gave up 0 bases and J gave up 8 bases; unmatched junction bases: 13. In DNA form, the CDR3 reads TGTGCCAGCAGCTTGGTTGACAGGGAGTACGCTTCGGGCTACACCTTC. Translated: CASSLVDREYASGYTF.

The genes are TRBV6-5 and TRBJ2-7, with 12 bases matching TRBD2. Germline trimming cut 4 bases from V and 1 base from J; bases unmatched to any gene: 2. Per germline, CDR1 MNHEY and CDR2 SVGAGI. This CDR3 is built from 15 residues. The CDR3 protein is CASSSTSGGSYEQYF. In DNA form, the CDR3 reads TGTGCCAGCAGTTCGACTAGCGGGGGATCCTACGAGCAGTACTTC.

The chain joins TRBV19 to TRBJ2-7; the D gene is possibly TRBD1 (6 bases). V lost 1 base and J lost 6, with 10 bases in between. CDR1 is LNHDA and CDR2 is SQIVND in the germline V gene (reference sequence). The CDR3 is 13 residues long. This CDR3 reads CASSIASGAEQYF. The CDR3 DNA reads TGTGCCAGTAGTATAGCCTCAGGGGCCGAGCAGTACTTC.